The 4 T cell receptor beta chains given below trace back to one sample, sequenced in a study of cytomegalovirus exposure and HLA in healthy donors. The primer mix had 60 Vbeta and 13 Jbeta primers. Clones were sequenced by immunoSEQ multiplex PCR, and TCRdb holds only the in-frame ones, with some missing. The data contain about 90,000 clones, more than 80% of them seen just once; the ten biggest clones take up 2.3%. The specimen was PBMCs. The source of these receptors is a man in his late teens or twenties in good health and CMV-seronegative.

This clone was counted between two and nine times. The CDR3 bases are TGTGCCAGCAGCTCGCGGACTAGCGAAAACATTCAGTACTTC. It is translated as CASSSRTSENIQYF. This chain joins TRBV7-2 and TRBJ2-4; 9 nucleotides match TRBD2. There are 14 residues in the CDR3. V was clipped by 4 bases and J by 5 bases; unmatched bases: 3. The germline V gene encodes CDR1 SGHTA and CDR2 FQGNSA.

This sequence joins TRBV7-9 and TRBJ1-2, with D maybe TRBD1 (5 bases). CDR1 and CDR2 from the germline V gene are SEHNR and FQNEAQ (reference sequence). The CDR3 length is 13 residues. Trimming removed 4 bases from V and 4 bases from J, with 10 bases in between. In nucleotides, the CDR3 is TGTGCCAGCAGCTACGAGACAGTCTATGGCTACACCTTC. Amino acid sequence: CASSYETVYGYTF.

This clone was found once. V usage is TRBV2 and J usage is TRBJ2-5; 8 bases are shared with TRBD1. Germline V gene sequence: CDR1 SNHLY, CDR2 FYNNEI. This CDR3 is built from 14 residues. The V segment lost 8 bases and the J segment 4 bases; nucleotides outside the gene matches: 9. The DNA for the CDR3 is TGTGCCAGCCGAGGACAGGGCCTCCCAGAGACCCAGTACTTC. Translated, it gives CASRGQGLPETQYF.

The V call is TRBV19, the J call TRBJ1-2; 9 nucleotides align to TRBD1. This CDR3 is 15 amino acids long. J was trimmed by 2 bases and V by 3 bases; bases with no gene match: 4. CDR1 is LNHDA and CDR2 is SQIVND in the germline V gene (reference sequence). The CDR3 sequence is CASSISGTGNYGYTF. DNA of the CDR3: TGTGCCAGTAGTATTTCCGGGACAGGGAACTATGGCTACACCTTC.